The entry below describes one TCR beta chain. The CDR3 consists of 13 residues. Germline lookup yields CDR1 SGHAT and CDR2 FQNNGV. V lost 4 bases and J lost 7, with 11 bases in between. This sample was included in a study of blood T cell repertoires in COVID-19. For the study at large: The samples span acute and convalescent COVID-19 from the United States, Italy and Spain.

Per the study methods: Quantification of nucleated cells was approximated via reference gene primer amplification. Profiling relied on immunoSEQ multiplex PCR, and the TCRdb table lists in-frame clones only, not all of them. Clone size and V and J calls were adopted from that table, with D and trimming inferred from the DNA. The sample lists about 110,000 clones, around 90% occurring once. The sequenced sample was peripheral blood. The origin of this receptor is a woman in her 50s with acute or convalescent COVID-19. The chain links TRBV11-2 to TRBJ2-1; weak D call: TRBD2 (5 bases). The CDR3 nucleotides read TGTGCCAGCAGCTCGAGGACTGGGAATGAGCAGTTCTTC. Translated: CASSSRTGNEQFF.